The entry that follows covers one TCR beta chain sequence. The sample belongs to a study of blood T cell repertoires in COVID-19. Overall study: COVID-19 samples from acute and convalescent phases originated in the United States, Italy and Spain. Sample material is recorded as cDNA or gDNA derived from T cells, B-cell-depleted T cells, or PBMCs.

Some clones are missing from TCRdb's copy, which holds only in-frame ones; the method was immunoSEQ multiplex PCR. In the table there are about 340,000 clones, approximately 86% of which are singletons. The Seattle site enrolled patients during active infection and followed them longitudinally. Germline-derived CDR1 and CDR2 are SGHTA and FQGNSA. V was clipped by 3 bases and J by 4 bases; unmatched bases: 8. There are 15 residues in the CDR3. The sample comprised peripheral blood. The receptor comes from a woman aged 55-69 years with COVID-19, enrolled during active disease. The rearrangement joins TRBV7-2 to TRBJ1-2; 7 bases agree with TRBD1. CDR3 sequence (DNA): TGTGCCAGCAGCTTTATGACAGGGCTTATCTATGGCTACACCTTC. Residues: CASSFMTGLIYGYTF.